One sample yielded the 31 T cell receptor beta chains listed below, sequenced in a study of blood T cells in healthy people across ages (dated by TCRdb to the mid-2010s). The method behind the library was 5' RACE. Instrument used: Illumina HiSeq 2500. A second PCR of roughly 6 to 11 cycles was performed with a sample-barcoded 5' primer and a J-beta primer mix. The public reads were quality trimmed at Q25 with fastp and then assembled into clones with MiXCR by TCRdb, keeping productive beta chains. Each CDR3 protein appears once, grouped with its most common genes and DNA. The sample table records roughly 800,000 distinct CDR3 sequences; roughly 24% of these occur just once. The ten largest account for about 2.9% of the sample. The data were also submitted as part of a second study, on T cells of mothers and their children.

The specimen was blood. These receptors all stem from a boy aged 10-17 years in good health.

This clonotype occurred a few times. DNA of the CDR3: TGTGCCAGCAATAAGGGGCTCAGTGAAAAACTGTTTTTT. This encodes CASNKGLSEKLFF. The chain recombines TRBV6-6 with TRBJ1-4; tentative D call: TRBD1 (5 bases). V lost 7 bases, J lost 7 bases, and 13 bases lay in between. Germline V gives CDR1 MNHNY, CDR2 SVGAGI (reference sequence). This CDR3 comprises 13 residues.

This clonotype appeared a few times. The DNA of the CDR3 is TGCGCCAGCAGCTTGGCAGGGGAGATTTATGGCTACACCTTC. Encoded protein: CASSLAGEIYGYTF. This chain connects TRBV5-1 to TRBJ1-2, with D perhaps TRBD1 (6 bases). This CDR3 region has 14 residues. The V end was cut by 0 bases, the J end by 5 bases, with 11 bases between. The germline gives CDR1 SGHRS, CDR2 YFSETQ.

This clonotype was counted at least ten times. CDR3 DNA: TGTGCCAGCAGTTCCCGGACAGTCTCCTACGAGCAGTACTTC. It encodes CASSSRTVSYEQYF. The chain employs TRBV6-5 and TRBJ2-7, with D perhaps TRBD1 (6 bases). The V and J ends lost 4 bases and 0 bases respectively, with 10 bases between them. CDR1 is MNHEY and CDR2 is SVGAGI in the germline V gene. The CDR3 is 14 residues long.

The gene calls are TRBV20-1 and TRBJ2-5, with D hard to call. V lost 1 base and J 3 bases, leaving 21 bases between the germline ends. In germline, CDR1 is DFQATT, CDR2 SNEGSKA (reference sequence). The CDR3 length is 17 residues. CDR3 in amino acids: CSARAPTRGPGKETQYF. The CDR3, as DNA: TGCAGTGCTAGAGCCCCGACTCGAGGCCCTGGGAAAGAGACCCAGTACTTC.

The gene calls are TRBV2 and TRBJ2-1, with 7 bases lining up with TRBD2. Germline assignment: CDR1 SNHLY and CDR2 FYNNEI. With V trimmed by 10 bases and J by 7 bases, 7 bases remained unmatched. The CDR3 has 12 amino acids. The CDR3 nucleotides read TGTGCCATGTCCCCCGGGGGGAATGAGCAGTTCTTC. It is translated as CAMSPGGNEQFF.

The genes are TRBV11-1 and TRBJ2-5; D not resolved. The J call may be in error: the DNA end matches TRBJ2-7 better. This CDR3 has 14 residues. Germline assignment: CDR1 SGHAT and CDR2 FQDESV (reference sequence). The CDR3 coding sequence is TGTGCCAGCAGCTTAATGGGTCCGGCGAGCGAGCAGTACTTC. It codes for CASSLMGPASEQYF.

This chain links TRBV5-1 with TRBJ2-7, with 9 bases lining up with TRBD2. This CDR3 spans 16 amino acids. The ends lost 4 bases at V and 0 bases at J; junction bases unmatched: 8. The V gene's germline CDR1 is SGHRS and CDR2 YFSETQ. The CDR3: CASSQIAGASSYEQYF. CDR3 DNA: TGCGCCAGCAGCCAGATAGCGGGGGCGAGCTCCTACGAGCAGTACTTC.

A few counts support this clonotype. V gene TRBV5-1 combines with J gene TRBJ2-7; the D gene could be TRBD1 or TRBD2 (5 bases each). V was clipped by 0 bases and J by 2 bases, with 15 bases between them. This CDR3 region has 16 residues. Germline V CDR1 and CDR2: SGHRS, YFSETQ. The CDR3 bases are TGCGCCAGCAGCTTGGCCGAACAGGACTTCACCTACGAGCAGTACTTC. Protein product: CASSLAEQDFTYEQYF. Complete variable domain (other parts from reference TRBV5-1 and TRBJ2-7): KAGVTQTPRYLIKTRGQQVTLSCSPISGHRSVSWYQQTPGQGLQFLFEYFSETQRNKGNFPGRFSGRQFSNSRSEMNVSTLELGDSALYLCASSLAEQDFTYEQYFGPGTRLTVT.

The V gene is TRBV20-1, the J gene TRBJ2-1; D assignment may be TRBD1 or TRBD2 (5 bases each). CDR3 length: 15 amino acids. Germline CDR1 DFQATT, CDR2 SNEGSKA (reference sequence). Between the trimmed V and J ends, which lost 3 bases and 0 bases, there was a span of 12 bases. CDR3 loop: CSASLGRHSYNEQFF. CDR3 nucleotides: TGCAGTGCTAGCTTGGGACGTCACTCCTACAATGAGCAGTTCTTC.

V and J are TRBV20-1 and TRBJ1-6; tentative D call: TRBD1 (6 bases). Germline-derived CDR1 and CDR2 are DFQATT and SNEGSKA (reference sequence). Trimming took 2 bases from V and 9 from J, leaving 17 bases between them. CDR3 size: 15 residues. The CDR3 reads CSARSLGDMGSPLHF. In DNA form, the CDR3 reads TGCAGTGCTAGATCCCTGGGGGACATGGGTTCACCCCTCCACTTT.

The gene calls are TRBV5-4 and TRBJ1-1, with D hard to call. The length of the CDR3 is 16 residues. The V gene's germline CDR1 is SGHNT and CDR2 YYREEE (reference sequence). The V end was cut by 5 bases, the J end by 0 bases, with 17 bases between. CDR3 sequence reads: CASSSRGGLMNTEAFF. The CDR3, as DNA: TGTGCCAGCAGTTCCCGAGGAGGACTCATGAACACTGAAGCTTTCTTT.

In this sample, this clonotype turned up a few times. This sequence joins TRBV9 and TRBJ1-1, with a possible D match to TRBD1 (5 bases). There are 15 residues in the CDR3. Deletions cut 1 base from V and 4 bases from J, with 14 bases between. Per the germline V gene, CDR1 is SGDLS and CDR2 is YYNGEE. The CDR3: CASSVSVQGGTEAFF. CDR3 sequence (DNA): TGTGCCAGCAGCGTATCGGTCCAGGGCGGCACTGAAGCTTTCTTT.

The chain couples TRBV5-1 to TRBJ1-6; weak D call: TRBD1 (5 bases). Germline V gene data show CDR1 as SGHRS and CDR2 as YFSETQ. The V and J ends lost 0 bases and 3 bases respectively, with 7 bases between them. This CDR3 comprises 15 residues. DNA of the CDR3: TGCGCCAGCAGCTTGGGGGGCTTCTATAATTCACCCCTCCACTTT. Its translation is CASSLGGFYNSPLHF.

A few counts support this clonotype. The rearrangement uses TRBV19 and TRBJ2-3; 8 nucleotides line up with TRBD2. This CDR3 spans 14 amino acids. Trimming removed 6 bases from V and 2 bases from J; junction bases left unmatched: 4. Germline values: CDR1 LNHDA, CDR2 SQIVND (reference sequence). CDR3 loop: CASRAGGTTDTQYF. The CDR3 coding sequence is TGTGCCAGTAGGGCGGGGGGAACCACAGATACGCAGTATTTT.

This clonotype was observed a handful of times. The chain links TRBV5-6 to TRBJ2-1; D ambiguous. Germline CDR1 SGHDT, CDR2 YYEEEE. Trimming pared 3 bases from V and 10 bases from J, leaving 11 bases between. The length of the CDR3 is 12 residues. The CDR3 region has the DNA TGTGCCAGCAGCTCCCGGTCGCGGGAGCAGTTCTTC. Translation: CASSSRSREQFF.

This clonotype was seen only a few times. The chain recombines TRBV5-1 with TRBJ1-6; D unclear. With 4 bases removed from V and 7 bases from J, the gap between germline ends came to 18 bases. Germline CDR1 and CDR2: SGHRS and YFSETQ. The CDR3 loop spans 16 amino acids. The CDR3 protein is CASSRTSGAPNSPLHF. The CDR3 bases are TGCGCCAGCAGCCGTACCAGTGGAGCGCCGAATTCACCCCTCCACTTT.

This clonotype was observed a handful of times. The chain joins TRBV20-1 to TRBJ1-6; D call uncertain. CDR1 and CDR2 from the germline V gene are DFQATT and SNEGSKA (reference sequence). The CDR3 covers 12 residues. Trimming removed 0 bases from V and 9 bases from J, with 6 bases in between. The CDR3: CSARDRASPLHF. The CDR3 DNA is TGCAGTGCTAGAGATCGGGCTTCACCCCTCCACTTT.

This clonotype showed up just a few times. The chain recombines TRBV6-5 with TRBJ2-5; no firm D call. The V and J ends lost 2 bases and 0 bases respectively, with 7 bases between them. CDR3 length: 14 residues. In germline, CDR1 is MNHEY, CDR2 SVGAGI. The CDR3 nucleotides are TGTGCCAGCAGTTACGGGCAGAACCAAGAGACCCAGTACTTC. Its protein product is CASSYGQNQETQYF.

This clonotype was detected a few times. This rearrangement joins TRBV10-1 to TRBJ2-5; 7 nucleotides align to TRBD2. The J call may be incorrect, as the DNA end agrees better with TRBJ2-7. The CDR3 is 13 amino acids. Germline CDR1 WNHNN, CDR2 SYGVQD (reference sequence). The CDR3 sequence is CASSGGWGGEQYF. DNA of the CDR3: TGCGCCAGCAGCGGGGGATGGGGGGGCGAGCAGTACTTC.

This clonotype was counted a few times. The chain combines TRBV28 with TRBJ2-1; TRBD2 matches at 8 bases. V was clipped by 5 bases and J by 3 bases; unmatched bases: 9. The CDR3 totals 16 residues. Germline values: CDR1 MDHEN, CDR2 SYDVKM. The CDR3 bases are TGTGCCAGCAGTCCCATAGCGGGGTTAATCTACAATGAGCAGTTCTTC. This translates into CASSPIAGLIYNEQFF.

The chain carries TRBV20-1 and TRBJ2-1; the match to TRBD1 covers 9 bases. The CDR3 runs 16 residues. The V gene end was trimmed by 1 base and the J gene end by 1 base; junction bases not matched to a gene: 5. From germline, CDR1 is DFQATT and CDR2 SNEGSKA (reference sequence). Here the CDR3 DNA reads TGCAGTGCTAGAGCCACAGGGGGCGCTTCCTACAATGAGCAGTTCTTC. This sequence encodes CSARATGGASYNEQFF.

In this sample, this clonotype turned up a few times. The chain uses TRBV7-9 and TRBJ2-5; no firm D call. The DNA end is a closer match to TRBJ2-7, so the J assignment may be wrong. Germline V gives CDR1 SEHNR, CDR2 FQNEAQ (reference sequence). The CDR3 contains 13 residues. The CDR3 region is CASSFADRDEQYF. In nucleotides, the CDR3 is TGTGCCAGCAGCTTCGCTGACCGGGACGAGCAGTACTTC.

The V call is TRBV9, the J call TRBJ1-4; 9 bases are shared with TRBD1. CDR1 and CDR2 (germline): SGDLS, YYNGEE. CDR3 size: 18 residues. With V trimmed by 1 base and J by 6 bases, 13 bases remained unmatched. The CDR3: CASSVNPNSGQGDEKLFF. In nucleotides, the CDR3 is TGTGCCAGCAGCGTAAATCCCAACTCGGGACAGGGTGATGAAAAACTGTTTTTT.

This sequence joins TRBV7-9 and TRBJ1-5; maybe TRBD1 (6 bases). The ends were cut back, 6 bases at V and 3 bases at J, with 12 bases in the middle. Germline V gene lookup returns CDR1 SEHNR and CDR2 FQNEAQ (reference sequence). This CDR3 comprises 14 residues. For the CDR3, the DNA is TGTGCCAGCAGGCCGGACAGCCCCAATCAGCCCCAGCATTTT. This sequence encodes CASRPDSPNQPQHF.

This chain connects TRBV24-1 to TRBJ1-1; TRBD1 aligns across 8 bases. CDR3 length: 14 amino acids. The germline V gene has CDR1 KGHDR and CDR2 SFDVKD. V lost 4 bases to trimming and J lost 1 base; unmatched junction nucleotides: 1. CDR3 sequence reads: CATSEGTGNTEAFF. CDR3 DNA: TGTGCCACCAGTGAGGGGACAGGGAACACTGAAGCTTTCTTT.

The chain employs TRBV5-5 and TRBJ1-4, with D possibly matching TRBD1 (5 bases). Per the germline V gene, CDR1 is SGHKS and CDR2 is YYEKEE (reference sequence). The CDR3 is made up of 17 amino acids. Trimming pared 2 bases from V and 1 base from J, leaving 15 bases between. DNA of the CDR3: TGTGCCAGCAGCTTCCGGGGGGAGGTAGAAACTAATGAAAAACTGTTTTTT. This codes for CASSFRGEVETNEKLFF.

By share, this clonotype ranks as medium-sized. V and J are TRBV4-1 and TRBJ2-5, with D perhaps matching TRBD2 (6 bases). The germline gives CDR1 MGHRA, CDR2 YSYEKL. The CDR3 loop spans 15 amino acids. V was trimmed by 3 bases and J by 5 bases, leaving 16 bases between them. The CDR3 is CASSQRWGLEETQYF. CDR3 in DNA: TGCGCCAGCAGCCAGCGTTGGGGACTCGAGGAGACCCAGTACTTC.

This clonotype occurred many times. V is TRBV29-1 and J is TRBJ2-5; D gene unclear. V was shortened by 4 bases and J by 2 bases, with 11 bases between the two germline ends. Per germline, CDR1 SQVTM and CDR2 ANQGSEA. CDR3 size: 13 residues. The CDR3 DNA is TGCAGCGTTGGTAGACTGATGCAAGAGACCCAGTACTTC. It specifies CSVGRLMQETQYF.

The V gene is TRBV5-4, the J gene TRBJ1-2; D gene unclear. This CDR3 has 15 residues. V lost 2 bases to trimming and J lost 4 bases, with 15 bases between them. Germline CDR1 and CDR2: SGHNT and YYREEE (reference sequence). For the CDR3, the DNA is TGTGCCAGCAGCTTTCTGAGTAGCTCGGGCTATGGCTACACCTTC. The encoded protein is CASSFLSSSGYGYTF. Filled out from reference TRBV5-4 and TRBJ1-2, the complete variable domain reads ETGVTQSPTHLIKTRGQQVTLRCSSQSGHNTVSWYQQALGQGPQFIFQYYREEENGRGNFPPRFSGLQFPNYSSELNVNALELDDSALYLCASSFLSSSGYGYTFGSGTRLTVV.

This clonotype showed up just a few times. The CDR3 bases are TGTGCCAGCAGTGGTGGGGGGGATGGCTACACCTTC. Translated, it gives CASSGGGDGYTF. The chain has TRBV2 and TRBJ1-2, with D tentatively TRBD1 (5 bases). V lost 4 bases and J lost 6, with 9 bases in between. This CDR3 has 12 amino acids. Germline V gene lookup returns CDR1 SNHLY and CDR2 FYNNEI.

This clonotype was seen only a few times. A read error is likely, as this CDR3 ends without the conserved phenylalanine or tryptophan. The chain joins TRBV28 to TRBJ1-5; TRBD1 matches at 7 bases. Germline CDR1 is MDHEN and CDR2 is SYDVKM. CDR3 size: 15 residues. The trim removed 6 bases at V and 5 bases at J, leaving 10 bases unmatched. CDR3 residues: CASREQGRDHQPQHL. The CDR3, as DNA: TGTGCCAGCAGAGAACAGGGGCGGGACCATCAGCCCCAGCATCTT.